The 21 T cell receptor beta chains in this list originate from one sample, sequenced in a study of CD8 T cells in Susac syndrome. An amount of RNA that ranged from roughly 0.5 to 1 ug was reverse transcribed with random hexamers. Each CDR3 protein gets one entry after TCRdb re-called the immunoSEQ multiplex PCR reads with MiXCR. This sample carries tens of thousands of distinct CDR3 sequences, approximately 93% of them seen once, and the ten largest clones take 0.4% to 0.55%. The specimen was CD8+ T cells from PBMCs. These receptors all come from a human donor with multiple sclerosis.

The rearrangement uses TRBV19 and TRBJ1-3; D is ambiguous. Trimming removed 3 bases from V and 2 bases from J, with 14 bases in between. Germline values: CDR1 LNHDA, CDR2 SQIVND (reference sequence). CDR3 length equals 16 residues. The CDR3 sequence is CASSIYQEMAGNTIYF. The CDR3 nucleotides read TGTGCCAGTAGTATTTATCAGGAGATGGCTGGAAACACCATATATTTT.

The chain combines TRBV20-1 with TRBJ2-7; 10 nucleotides align to TRBD2. Germline lookup yields CDR1 DFQATT and CDR2 SNEGSKA (reference sequence). The CDR3 has 14 residues. With V trimmed by 6 bases and J by 3 bases, 8 bases remained unmatched. The CDR3 DNA sequence: TGCAGTGCGCCTACTAGCGGGATTGGCTACGAGCAGTACTTC. Protein sequence: CSAPTSGIGYEQYF.

V usage is TRBV7-9 and J usage is TRBJ2-1; D is undetermined. Germline-derived CDR1 and CDR2 are SEHNR and FQNEAQ (reference sequence). CDR3 length equals 12 residues. V shed 4 bases and J shed 2 bases, with 3 bases lying between them. CDR3: CASSSTYNEQFF. The CDR3 DNA reads as TGTGCCAGCAGCTCAACCTACAATGAGCAGTTCTTC.

This chain joins TRBV13 and TRBJ1-4, with D possibly being TRBD1 (6 bases). Deletions cut 5 bases from V and 8 bases from J, with 18 bases between. The CDR3 has 15 residues. The germline gives CDR1 PRHDT, CDR2 FYEKMQ (reference sequence). DNA of the CDR3: TGTGCCAGCAGCCATCGGGACATAGAGGGGGAAAAACTGTTTTTT. The encoded protein is CASSHRDIEGEKLFF.

The V gene is TRBV10-3, the J gene TRBJ1-1; unclear D gene. The CDR3 is 13 residues long. V was clipped by 2 bases and J by 1 base, with 5 bases between them. From germline, CDR1 is ENHRY and CDR2 SYGVKD. CDR3 DNA: TGTGCCATCAGTGAGCCAGGGAACACTGAAGCTTTCTTT. Residues: CAISEPGNTEAFF.

This rearrangement joins TRBV12-3 or TRBV12-4 to TRBJ2-1; tentatively, D is TRBD2 (5 bases). The CDR3 is made up of 15 amino acids. V was pared by 6 bases and J by 9 bases, with 21 bases between. For the CDR3, the DNA is TGTGCCAGCAGCCGGATTTACGTTAGCGTGACTGAGCAGTTCTTC. It yields the protein CASSRIYVSVTEQFF.

J is TRBJ1-1 and V is TRBV5-6; D perhaps matches TRBD1 (5 bases). The V and J ends lost 0 bases and 8 bases respectively, with 14 bases between them. Germline CDR1 SGHDT, CDR2 YYEEEE. The CDR3 is 14 amino acids. This CDR3 reads CASSLAAGGLEAFF. Written as DNA, the CDR3 is TGTGCCAGCAGCTTGGCCGCGGGGGGGTTGGAAGCTTTCTTT.

V usage is TRBV3-1 and J usage is TRBJ2-3; D remains unclear. Germline-derived CDR1 and CDR2 are LGHDT and YNNKEL (reference sequence). V lost 4 bases to trimming and J lost 0 bases, with 5 bases between them. This CDR3 has 13 residues. CDR3 nucleotide sequence: TGTGCCAGCAGCCCCCCCAGCACAGATACGCAGTATTTT. Translating it yields CASSPPSTDTQYF.

The V call is TRBV9, the J call TRBJ1-1; the D gene is possibly TRBD1 (5 bases). Trimming shortened V by 4 bases and J by 1 base, and 11 bases separated the two germline ends. The CDR3 is 14 amino acids. The V gene's germline CDR1 is SGDLS and CDR2 YYNGEE. This chain's CDR3 is CASSPRGANTEAFF. DNA for the CDR3: TGTGCCAGCAGCCCTCGGGGCGCGAACACTGAAGCTTTCTTT.

The chain couples TRBV2 to TRBJ2-1; 7 bases map to TRBD2. From germline, CDR1 is SNHLY and CDR2 FYNNEI. The CDR3 is 17 residues long. The J segment lost 6 bases and the V segment lost 7 bases, leaving 18 bases of the junction unmatched. CDR3 bases: TGTGCCAGCACGAACTCCTGGGGAGGGGTAACTAGCAATGAGCAGTTCTTC. It codes for CASTNSWGGVTSNEQFF.

The gene calls are TRBV6-5 and TRBJ1-2; perhaps TRBD1 as D (5 bases). V lost 5 bases to trimming and J lost 8 bases, with 18 bases between them. The germline V gene encodes CDR1 MNHEY and CDR2 SVGAGI. This CDR3 contains 14 residues. The CDR3 DNA reads as TGTGCCAGCAGTACCCCGGGGAGGGGCGCAGGCTACACCTTC. It encodes CASSTPGRGAGYTF.

J is TRBJ2-7 and V is TRBV19; D could derive from TRBD1 or TRBD2 (6 bases each). V lost 4 bases and J lost 2, with 9 bases in between. The CDR3 runs 13 residues. Germline values: CDR1 LNHDA, CDR2 SQIVND (reference sequence). CDR3 sequence reads: CASSNGGPYEQYF. DNA for the CDR3: TGTGCCAGTAGTAATGGGGGGCCCTACGAGCAGTACTTC.

V usage is TRBV9 and J usage is TRBJ2-1, with D maybe TRBD2 (5 bases). From germline, CDR1 is SGDLS and CDR2 YYNGEE. This CDR3 spans 13 amino acids. The ends were cut back, 5 bases at V and 9 bases at J, with 15 bases in the middle. The CDR3 is CASRRDSRSEQFF. The CDR3 nucleotides read TGTGCCAGCAGGAGGGATTCTCGCAGTGAGCAGTTCTTC.

This clonotype was counted a single time. This rearrangement joins TRBV25-1 to TRBJ2-1; 8 nucleotides match TRBD2. The CDR3 has 14 residues. V gave up 9 bases and J gave up 4 bases; unmatched junction bases: 8. Germline V gene sequence: CDR1 MGHDK, CDR2 SYGVNS. The CDR3 bases are TGTGCCAGTGGGGCGGGGGGCCTTTACAATGAGCAGTTCTTC. Translated, it gives CASGAGGLYNEQFF.

The count of this clonotype is one. The rearrangement uses TRBV28 and TRBJ2-7; D gene unclear. There are 12 residues in the CDR3. Germline CDR1 MDHEN, CDR2 SYDVKM. The V and J ends lost 1 base and 5 bases respectively, with 6 bases between them. This CDR3 is CASSLLFDEQYF. CDR3 sequence (DNA): TGTGCCAGCAGTTTATTATTTGACGAGCAGTACTTC.

The genes are TRBV4-1 and TRBJ1-2; D unclear. This CDR3 region has 13 residues. The V end was cut by 1 base, the J end by 7 bases, with 10 bases between. Germline V gene data show CDR1 as MGHRA and CDR2 as YSYEKL. CDR3 amino acids: CASSQALGSGYTF. The CDR3 nucleotides read TGCGCCAGCAGCCAAGCTCTGGGGTCTGGCTACACCTTC.

The V and J genes are TRBV12-3 or TRBV12-4 and TRBJ2-1; D not resolved. This CDR3 is built from 13 residues. V was clipped by 5 bases and J by 5 bases, with 10 bases between them. CDR3: CASSPELHNEQFF. The CDR3 DNA follows: TGTGCCAGCAGTCCCGAGTTACACAATGAGCAGTTCTTC.

This clonotype was found once. V usage is TRBV5-1 and J usage is TRBJ2-2; D may be TRBD1 (6 bases). The CDR3 consists of 15 residues. With 4 bases removed from V and 7 bases from J, the gap between germline ends came to 17 bases. Germline CDR1 SGHRS, CDR2 YFSETQ. As DNA, the CDR3 is TGCGCCAGCAGCATCGGGACACTTCCAGGCGGGGAGCTGTTTTTT. Protein: CASSIGTLPGGELFF.

This chain links TRBV5-1 with TRBJ2-7, with TRBD1 matching 7 bases. Germline trimming cut 0 bases from V and 2 bases from J; bases unmatched to any gene: 5. CDR1 is SGHRS and CDR2 is YFSETQ in the germline V gene. This CDR3 has 15 amino acids. CDR3 nucleotides: TGCGCCAGCAGCTTGGGGGCAGGGGGTGCCTACGAGCAGTACTTC. It yields the protein CASSLGAGGAYEQYF.

The rearrangement joins TRBV19 to TRBJ1-6; D is uncertain. The germline V gene encodes CDR1 LNHDA and CDR2 SQIVND (reference sequence). There are 12 residues in the CDR3. V lost 5 bases, J lost 7 bases, and 6 bases lay in between. The CDR3 region is CASSAFNSPLHF. In nucleotides, the CDR3 is TGTGCCAGTAGTGCCTTCAATTCACCCCTCCACTTT.

The gene calls are TRBV28 and TRBJ2-1; no reliable D call. Trimming stripped 5 bases from V and 4 bases from J, with 6 bases between. The germline V gene has CDR1 MDHEN and CDR2 SYDVKM. The CDR3 covers 12 residues. CDR3 in amino acids: CASSRQYNEQFF. DNA for the CDR3: TGTGCCAGCAGTCGACAATACAATGAGCAGTTCTTC.